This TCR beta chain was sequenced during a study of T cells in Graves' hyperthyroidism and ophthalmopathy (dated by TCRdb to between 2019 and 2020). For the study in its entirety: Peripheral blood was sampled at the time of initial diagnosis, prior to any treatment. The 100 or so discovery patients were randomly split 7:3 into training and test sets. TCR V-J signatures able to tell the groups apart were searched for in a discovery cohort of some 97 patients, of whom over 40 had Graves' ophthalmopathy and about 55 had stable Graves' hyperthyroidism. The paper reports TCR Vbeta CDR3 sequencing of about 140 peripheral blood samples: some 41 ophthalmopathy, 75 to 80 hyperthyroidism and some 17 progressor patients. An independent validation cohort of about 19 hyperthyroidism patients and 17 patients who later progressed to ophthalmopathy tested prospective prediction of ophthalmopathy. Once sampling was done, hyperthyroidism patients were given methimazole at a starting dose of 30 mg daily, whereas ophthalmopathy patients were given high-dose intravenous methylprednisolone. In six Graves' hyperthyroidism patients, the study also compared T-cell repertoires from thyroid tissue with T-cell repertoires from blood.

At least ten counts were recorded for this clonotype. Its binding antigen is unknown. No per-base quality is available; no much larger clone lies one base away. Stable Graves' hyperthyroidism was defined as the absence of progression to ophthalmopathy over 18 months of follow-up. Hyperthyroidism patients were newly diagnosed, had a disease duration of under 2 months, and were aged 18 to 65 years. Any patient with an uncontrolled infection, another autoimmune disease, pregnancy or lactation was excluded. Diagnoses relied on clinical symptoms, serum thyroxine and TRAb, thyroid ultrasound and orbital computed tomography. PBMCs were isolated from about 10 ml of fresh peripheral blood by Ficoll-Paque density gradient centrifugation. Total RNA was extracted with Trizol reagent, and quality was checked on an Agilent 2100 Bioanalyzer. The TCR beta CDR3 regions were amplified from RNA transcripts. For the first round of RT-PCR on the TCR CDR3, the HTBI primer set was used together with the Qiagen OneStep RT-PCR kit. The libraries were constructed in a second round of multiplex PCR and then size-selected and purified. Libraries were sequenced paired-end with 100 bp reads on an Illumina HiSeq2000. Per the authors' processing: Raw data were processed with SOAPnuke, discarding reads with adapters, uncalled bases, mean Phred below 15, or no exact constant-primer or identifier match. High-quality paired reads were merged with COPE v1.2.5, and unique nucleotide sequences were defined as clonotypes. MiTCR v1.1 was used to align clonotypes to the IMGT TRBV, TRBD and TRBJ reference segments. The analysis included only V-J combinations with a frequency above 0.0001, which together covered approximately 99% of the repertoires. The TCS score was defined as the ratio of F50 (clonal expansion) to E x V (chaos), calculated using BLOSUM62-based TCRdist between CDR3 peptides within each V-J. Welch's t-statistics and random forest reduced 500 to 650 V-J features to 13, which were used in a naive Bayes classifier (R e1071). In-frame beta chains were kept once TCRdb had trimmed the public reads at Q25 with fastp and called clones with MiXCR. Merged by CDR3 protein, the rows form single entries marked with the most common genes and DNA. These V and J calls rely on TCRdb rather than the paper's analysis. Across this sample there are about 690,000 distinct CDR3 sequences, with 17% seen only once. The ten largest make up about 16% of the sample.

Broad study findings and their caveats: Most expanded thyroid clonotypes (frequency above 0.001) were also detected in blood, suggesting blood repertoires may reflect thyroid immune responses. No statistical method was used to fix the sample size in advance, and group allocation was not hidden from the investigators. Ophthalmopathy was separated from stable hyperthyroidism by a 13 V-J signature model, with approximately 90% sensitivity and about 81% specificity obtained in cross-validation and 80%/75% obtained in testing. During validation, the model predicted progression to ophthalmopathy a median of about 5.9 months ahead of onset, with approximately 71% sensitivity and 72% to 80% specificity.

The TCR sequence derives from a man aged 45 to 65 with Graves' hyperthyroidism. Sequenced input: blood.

The CDR3 reads CASSYSGGGPRYNEQFF. In nucleotide form, the sequence is TGTGCCAGCAGTTACTCGGGGGGAGGGCCTCGGTACAATGAGCAGTTCTTC. The sequence joins TRBV6-6 to TRBJ2-1, with 7 middle bases fitting TRBD2. After removal of 0 bases from V and 4 bases from J, the junction retains 9 bases not matched to a gene. The germline V gene (reference sequence) specifies MNHNY as CDR1 and SVGAGI as CDR2. From its cysteine to its phenylalanine, the CDR3 spans 17 amino acids. Just CDR3 DNA is preserved here, 51 bases in frame from base 1.